This T cell receptor beta chain was sequenced for a study of T cells after yellow fever vaccination. At the level of the study: In the case of low-cell-number fractions, SMART-Seq v4 Ultra Low Input was used for preparation.

Production of TCR cDNA was by 5'RACE template switching, which also added a universal primer site and UMIs. From the 5' RACE reads, TCRdb called clonotypes with MiXCR, one entry per CDR3 protein. Among around 100,000 distinct CDR3 sequences listed, 8% to 9.5% were seen once. General observations from the study: The secondary response was weaker but peaked faster, day 5 versus 15. Subsequent booster samples again held most clones from primary vaccination (96% CD4, 85% to 90% CD8).

This clonotype was seen repeatedly, ten times or more. Its target is unknown. From germline, CDR1 is SGHTA and CDR2 FQGNSA. This CDR3 region has 13 residues. With 4 bases removed from V and 8 bases from J, the gap between germline ends came to 12 bases. The source was CD8+ T cells sorted from PBMCs, collected 45 days after the yellow fever booster vaccination. The chain joins TRBV7-2 to TRBJ2-1; D remains unclear. The clonotype comes from a man younger than 45 who received the YFV17D yellow fever vaccine. CDR3 DNA: TGTGCCAGCAGCTCCGTTTTGGAGCATGAGCAGTTCTTC. This sequence encodes CASSSVLEHEQFF.